These 26 T cell receptor beta chains originate from one sample sequenced in a study of T cell responses to AZD1222 COVID-19 vaccine (dated by TCRdb to the early 2020s). The intended sense of this specimen's time point label: baseline before first vaccination. Library method: the immunoSEQ multiplex PCR assay. The source is immuneACCESS, and TCRdb retained only in-frame sequences with V and J called. Part of the clones is not carried over; for the studies checked, unresolved V genes explain less than half of this, and the remainder is unexplained. For this sample the table gives about 130,000 clones, of which around 94% were detected only once. In total, the top ten clones hold around 7% of the sample. The sequencing here drew on peripheral blood, taken on day 0 of AZD1222 vaccination. These receptors all come from an adult in good health.

V gene TRBV7-3 combines with J gene TRBJ2-7, with D perhaps given as TRBD1 or TRBD2 (5 bases each). The V gene's germline CDR1 is SGHTA and CDR2 FQGTGA. V gave up 5 bases and J gave up 3 bases, with 14 bases separating them. The CDR3 spans 14 residues. As DNA, the CDR3 is TGTGCCAGCAGCCCCCGGGACGACGGCTACGAGCAGTACTTC. Translating it yields CASSPRDDGYEQYF.

The CDR3 DNA sequence: TGTGCCACTCAAAACAACGTCAATGAGCAGTTCTTC. This translates into CATQNNVNEQFF. The genes are TRBV2 and TRBJ2-1, with unresolved D. CDR1 SNHLY and CDR2 FYNNEI come from the germline V gene. V shed 10 bases and J shed 6 bases, with 13 bases lying between them. The CDR3 loop spans 12 amino acids.

This rearrangement joins TRBV19 to TRBJ2-7, with 11 bases fitting TRBD2. J lost 1 base, V lost 9 bases, and 5 bases had no gene match. Germline-derived CDR1 and CDR2 are LNHDA and SQIVND (reference sequence). CDR3 length equals 14 residues. The CDR3 DNA sequence: TGTGCCAGCAAAGGGACTAGCGGATCCTACGAGCAGTACTTC. It translates to CASKGTSGSYEQYF.

The gene calls are TRBV19 and TRBJ1-2, with TRBD1 identical over 7 bases. Germline values: CDR1 LNHDA, CDR2 SQIVND (reference sequence). This CDR3 has 17 amino acids. V dropped 5 bases and J dropped 4; count of bases not matched to a gene: 16. The CDR3 is CASSPPRRQGGGYGYTF. CDR3 DNA: TGTGCCAGTAGTCCCCCCCGGAGACAGGGAGGGGGCTATGGCTACACCTTC.

This clone was recorded only once. The chain combines TRBV21-1 with TRBJ2-4; the DNA was not compared with TRBD2, the D call given in the table. TRBV21-1 is reported as a pseudogene. This CDR3 has 15 residues. DNA for the CDR3: TGTGCCACCCTAAAAGAGGGAGGACCTAAGGACATTCAGTACTTC. This gives the protein CATLKEGGPKDIQYF.

The chain combines TRBV27 with TRBJ2-2; no clear D gene. Trimming stripped 6 bases from V and 0 bases from J, with 11 bases between. CDR1 and CDR2 (germline): MNHEY, SMNVEV (reference sequence). The CDR3 loop spans 15 amino acids. CDR3 amino acids: CASSPRFANTGELFF. CDR3 bases: TGTGCCAGCAGCCCACGGTTCGCGAACACCGGGGAGCTGTTTTTT.

The genes are TRBV7-2 and TRBJ2-7; tentatively, D is TRBD1 or TRBD2 (5 bases each). Germline V gives CDR1 SGHTA, CDR2 FQGNSA. The CDR3 extends over 12 amino acids. Trimming cost V 5 bases and J 12 bases, with 17 bases left between them. The DNA for the CDR3 is TGTGCCAGCAGCCGAGGGACGGTCGGCCTGTACTTC. Amino acids: CASSRGTVGLYF.

This CDR3 is CASSLGVSGPPSSYNEQFF. CDR3 in DNA: TGTGCCAGCAGCTTAGGTGTTAGCGGGCCTCCCAGCTCCTACAATGAGCAGTTCTTC. J is TRBJ2-1 and V is TRBV7-2; 7 nucleotides match TRBD2. The ends lost 1 base at V and 0 bases at J; junction bases unmatched: 12. CDR3 length: 19 amino acids. Per the germline V gene, CDR1 is SGHTA and CDR2 is FQGNSA.

This clone has just one count. The V call is TRBV18, the J call TRBJ1-1; no firm D call. The CDR3 extends over 13 amino acids. V lost 4 bases to trimming and J lost 3 bases, with 9 bases between them. Germline V lookup: CDR1 KGHSH, CDR2 LQKENI. Here the CDR3 DNA reads TGTGCCAGCTCACAGGGTACGGACACTGAAGCTTTCTTT. This encodes CASSQGTDTEAFF.

V gene TRBV7-9 combines with J gene TRBJ1-1; no clear D gene. Trimming left V 1 base short and J 1 base short, with 10 bases between. CDR3 length: 15 amino acids. From germline, CDR1 is SEHNR and CDR2 FQNEAQ (reference sequence). CDR3 in amino acids: CASSLVRAANTEAFF. Written as DNA, the CDR3 is TGTGCCAGCAGCTTAGTGAGGGCGGCGAACACTGAAGCTTTCTTT.

The chain uses TRBV5-6 and TRBJ1-2, with D tentatively TRBD1 (6 bases). The germline CDR1 and CDR2 sequences are SGHDT and YYEEEE. Deletions cut 4 bases from V and 8 bases from J, with 21 bases between. The CDR3 contains 15 residues. CDR3 nucleotides: TGTGCCAGCAGCCCCCAAGGGGGGCGGTTGCGGGGCTACACCTTC. Its protein product is CASSPQGGRLRGYTF.

The rearrangement uses TRBV12-5 and TRBJ1-2; D may be TRBD1 (6 bases). Trimming stripped 1 base from V and 4 bases from J, with 16 bases between. The CDR3 is 16 residues long. The germline CDR1 and CDR2 sequences are LGHNT and FRNRAP. The CDR3 nucleotides read TGTGCTAGTGGTTTGGCCCCCGGACAGCACCTCTATGGCTACACCTTC. Translated, it gives CASGLAPGQHLYGYTF.

The gene calls are TRBV30 and TRBJ2-1, with 14 bases lining up with TRBD2. Losses at the gene ends were 1 base for V and 9 bases for J; bases not matched to a gene: 8. Germline CDR1 GTSNPN, CDR2 SVGIG (reference sequence). This CDR3 comprises 16 residues. This CDR3 is CAWSAGLAGVWGEQFF. The CDR3 nucleotides read TGTGCCTGGAGTGCGGGACTAGCGGGAGTATGGGGTGAGCAGTTCTTC.

This chain's CDR3 is CASSLAETGVKGGYTF. The CDR3 DNA follows: TGTGCCAGCAGCTTAGCTGAGACAGGGGTTAAGGGTGGCTACACCTTC. This sequence joins TRBV7-6 and TRBJ1-2; 8 nucleotides line up with TRBD1. Germline assignment: CDR1 SGHVS and CDR2 FNYEAQ. The V and J ends lost 0 bases and 7 bases, in that order; junction bases with no gene match: 10. The CDR3 spans 16 residues.

The J gene is TRBJ2-1, the V gene TRBV5-1; TRBD2 agrees at 9 bases. The CDR3 length is 17 residues. Losses at the gene ends were 4 bases for V and 8 bases for J; bases not matched to a gene: 16. Germline V gives CDR1 SGHRS, CDR2 YFSETQ. CDR3 DNA sequence: TGCGCCAGCAGCCCTGGTTTTGGTAGCGGGAGTGCCTATGAGCAGTTCTTC. Translating gives CASSPGFGSGSAYEQFF.

V and J are TRBV7-2 and TRBJ2-3; D unresolved. The length of the CDR3 is 15 residues. Trimming took 4 bases from V and 5 from J, leaving 16 bases between them. CDR1 is SGHTA, CDR2 FQGNSA, per germline. CDR3 in amino acids: CASSSSGLRGDTQYF. The DNA for the CDR3 is TGTGCCAGCAGCTCCTCAGGTCTCCGAGGAGATACGCAGTATTTT.

The J gene is TRBJ1-1, the V gene TRBV4-1; tentative D call: TRBD1 (5 bases). The CDR3 has 17 amino acids. The germline CDR1 and CDR2 sequences are MGHRA and YSYEKL. The V end lost 2 bases, the J end lost 4 bases, and 20 bases lay between the germline ends. The CDR3 coding sequence is TGCGCCAGCAGCCAACACTCTACAGGAACCGGGGGCACTGAAGCTTTCTTT. Translating it yields CASSQHSTGTGGTEAFF.

The J gene is TRBJ1-1, the V gene TRBV30; D is ambiguous. CDR1 and CDR2 from the germline V gene are GTSNPN and SVGIG (reference sequence). The CDR3 is 13 residues long. V gave up 2 bases and J gave up 7 bases, with 14 bases separating them. The CDR3 nucleotides read TGTGCCTGGAGTATCCGAGTGGACGGTGAAGCTTTCTTT. Its translation is CAWSIRVDGEAFF.

V is TRBV7-2 and J is TRBJ2-2; 7 bases line up with TRBD2. The germline gives CDR1 SGHTA, CDR2 FQGNSA. J was trimmed by 2 bases and V by 4 bases; bases with no gene match: 7. This CDR3 comprises 16 residues. CDR3 in amino acids: CASSSRGGYNTGELFF. The CDR3 bases are TGTGCCAGCAGCTCCCGGGGAGGGTACAACACCGGGGAGCTGTTTTTT.

This chain links TRBV28 with TRBJ1-2; TRBD1 aligns across 7 bases. Trimming cost V 6 bases and J 1 base; bases outside gene matches: 2. The CDR3 has 13 residues. In germline, CDR1 is MDHEN, CDR2 SYDVKM. The CDR3 coding sequence is TGTGCCAGCAGCAGGGGGTTTAACTATGGCTACACCTTC. The encoded protein is CASSRGFNYGYTF.

The chain has TRBV2 and TRBJ2-4; D may be TRBD2 (6 bases). Per germline, CDR1 SNHLY and CDR2 FYNNEI. CDR3 size: 15 residues. V gave up 2 bases and J gave up 0 bases, with 8 bases separating them. The CDR3 is CASSEQGLAKNIQYF. The CDR3, as DNA: TGTGCCAGCAGTGAACAGGGACTAGCCAAAAACATTCAGTACTTC.

To note about this clone: Other nucleotide sequences from this sample produce the same CDR3. The chain is built from TRBV11-2 and TRBJ1-1; D call uncertain. In germline, CDR1 is SGHAT, CDR2 FQNNGV. The CDR3 has 13 amino acids. Trimming cost V 1 base and J 1 base, with 4 bases left between them. The CDR3 sequence: CASSLGGNTEAFF. CDR3 DNA sequence: TGTGCCAGCAGCTTAGGGGGGAACACTGAAGCTTTCTTT. Together with reference TRBV11-2 and TRBJ1-1, the CDR3 gives the full variable domain: EAGVAQSPRYKIIEKRQSVAFWCNPISGHATLYWYQQILGQGPKLLIQFQNNGVVDDSQLPKDRFSAERLKGVDSTLKIQPAKLEDSAVYLCASSLGGNTEAFFGQGTRLTVV.

This clone has only a few counts. This sequence joins TRBV25-1 and TRBJ1-1, with TRBD1 as a possible D gene (6 bases). Deletions cut 6 bases from V and 8 bases from J, with 16 bases between. Germline V CDR1 and CDR2: MGHDK, SYGVNS. The CDR3 has 13 amino acids. CDR3 amino acids: CASRSGDVGEAFF. The CDR3 DNA is TGTGCCAGCAGATCAGGGGATGTGGGAGAAGCTTTCTTT.

This clone was seen a single time. The rearrangement links TRBV7-4 to TRBJ2-7; D may be TRBD2 (7 bases). V was cut by 3 bases and J by 1 base, with 16 bases left in between. The CDR3 has 16 residues. Germline CDR1 and CDR2: SGHVT and SQSDAQ. This CDR3 reads CASSFGRGGFSYEQYF. The CDR3 nucleotides read TGTGCCAGCAGCTTCGGCAGGGGAGGGTTTTCCTACGAGCAGTACTTC.

V usage is TRBV7-9 and J usage is TRBJ2-2; no definite D call. CDR1 and CDR2 from the germline V gene are SEHNR and FQNEAQ (reference sequence). V was pared by 1 base and J by 10 bases, with 4 bases between. The CDR3 contains 11 residues. CDR3: CASSLGVELFF. The CDR3 region has the DNA TGTGCCAGCAGCTTAGGTGTGGAGCTGTTTTTT. Drawing the rest from reference TRBV7-9 and TRBJ2-2, the complete variable domain is DTGVSQNPRHKITKRGQNVTFRCDPISEHNRLYWYRQTLGQGPEFLTYFQNEAQLEKSRLLSDRFSAERPKGSFSTLEIQRTEQGDSAMYLCASSLGVELFFGEGSRLTVL.

The DNA of the CDR3 is TGCGCCACCTCCCCCGCCGGGACAGGAGGGAATAAGGCTGGCTACACCTTC. Translated: CATSPAGTGGNKAGYTF. This chain uses TRBV10-1 with TRBJ1-2, with 8 nucleotides matching TRBD1. J was trimmed by 7 bases and V by 10 bases; bases with no gene match: 23. Germline V gives CDR1 WNHNN, CDR2 SYGVQD (reference sequence). The CDR3 totals 17 residues.